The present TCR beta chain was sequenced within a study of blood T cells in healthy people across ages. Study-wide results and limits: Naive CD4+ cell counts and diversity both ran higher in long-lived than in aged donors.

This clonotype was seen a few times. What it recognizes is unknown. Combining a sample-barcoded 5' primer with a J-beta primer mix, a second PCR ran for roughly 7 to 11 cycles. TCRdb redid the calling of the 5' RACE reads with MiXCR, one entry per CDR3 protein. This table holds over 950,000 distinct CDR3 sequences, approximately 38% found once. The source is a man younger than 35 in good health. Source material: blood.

The CDR3: CASSLTAQDRPYSYNEQYF. CDR3 sequence (DNA): TGTGCCAGCAGCTTAACCGCACAGGACCGGCCCTACTCCTACAATGAGCAGTACTTC. The rearrangement uses TRBV7-3 and TRBJ2-1; weak D call: TRBD1 (5 bases). The better agreement between TRBJ2-7 and the DNA end casts doubt on the J call. The CDR3 has 19 amino acids. Per the germline V gene, CDR1 is SGHTA and CDR2 is FQGTGA.